The 28 T cell receptor beta chains in this list originate from one sample, sequenced in a study of tumor-infiltrating lymphocytes in primary liver carcinoma. A primer in the constant region served to generate TCR beta cDNA from approximately 500 ng of total RNA. What produced the TCR beta libraries was three nested multiplex PCR rounds using slightly modified ARM-PCR. Use of TRBV1-TRBV30 forward primers with a C-beta reverse primer characterized the first two PCR rounds, which lasted approximately 11 cycles each. TCRdb re-analysed the multiplex PCR reads in MiXCR, keeping a single row per CDR3 protein. The top ten hold 6% to 8.5% of the sample, which has 150,000 to 200,000 distinct CDR3 sequences, 65% seen once. Both blood RNA, taken from unsorted whole blood, and germline DNA were extracted. Sequenced input: peripheral blood. These receptors originate from an older woman with primary liver carcinoma and hepatitis B virus infection.

This clonotype was found once. V and J are TRBV5-1 and TRBJ1-2, with no clear D. The CDR3 has 13 amino acids. Per germline, CDR1 SGHRS and CDR2 YFSETQ. V dropped 6 bases and J dropped 4 bases, with 13 bases sitting between them. CDR3 in amino acids: CASKQREGYGYTF. Written as DNA, the CDR3 is TGCGCCAGCAAGCAAAGGGAAGGCTATGGCTACACCTTC.

As regards this clonotype: This may arise from a read error, as a much more abundant clone is one base away. V is TRBV14 and J is TRBJ2-6; D gene ambiguous. V was clipped by 8 bases and J by 4 bases, with 12 bases between them. This CDR3 is built from 14 residues. Per germline, CDR1 SGHDN and CDR2 FVKESK. As DNA, the CDR3 is TGTGCCAGCGGCTACAAAGGCGGGGCCAACGTCCTGACTTTC. Translated: CASGYKGGANVLTF.

The rearrangement links TRBV20-1 to TRBJ2-7, with 12 bases that match TRBD1. Germline CDR1 and CDR2: DFQATT and SNEGSKA (reference sequence). This CDR3 has 14 residues. Germline trimming cut 5 bases from V and 2 bases from J; bases unmatched to any gene: 4. CDR3 amino acids: CSASGTGGAYEQYF. CDR3 bases: TGCAGTGCTTCCGGGACAGGGGGCGCCTACGAGCAGTACTTC.

This chain links TRBV2 with TRBJ2-5; 8 nucleotides align to TRBD1. CDR1 is SNHLY, CDR2 FYNNEI, per germline. V trimming: 11 bases; J trimming: 7 bases; junction bases outside the gene matches: 12. The CDR3 runs to 13 residues. The CDR3 DNA reads TGTGCCGGTGGGGGACAGGAGCATGTGACCCAGTACTTC. Its protein is CAGGGQEHVTQYF.

A word on this clonotype: As the CDR3 is not closed by the conserved phenylalanine or tryptophan, this likely results from a read error. The chain has TRBV11-2 and TRBJ2-2; TRBD2 matches 9 bases. The CDR3 length is 16 residues. CDR1 and CDR2 from the germline V gene are SGHAT and FQNNGV. J was trimmed by 4 bases and V by 3 bases; bases with no gene match: 6. This chain's CDR3 is CASSFGLAGITGELFY. The CDR3 DNA sequence: TGTGCCAGCAGCTTTGGTCTAGCGGGAATCACCGGGGAGCTGTTTTAT.

This clonotype was seen many times. The CDR3 here is CASSEALGGRNYGYTF. The CDR3 nucleotides read TGTGCCAGCAGTGAAGCTCTAGGGGGCCGCAACTATGGCTACACCTTC. This chain links TRBV6-1 with TRBJ1-2; 7 bases fit TRBD1. The CDR3 is made up of 16 amino acids. Germline V gene lookup returns CDR1 MNHNS and CDR2 SASEGT. Trimming at V came to 0 bases and at J to 2 bases, leaving 6 bases not matched to a gene.

The gene calls are TRBV20-1 and TRBJ2-1; the match to TRBD2 covers 7 bases. V lost 3 bases and J lost 4; bases outside the gene matches: 18. The CDR3 runs to 18 residues. Per the germline V gene, CDR1 is DFQATT and CDR2 is SNEGSKA (reference sequence). The DNA of the CDR3 is TGCAGTGCTAGCAGCCCTCAAGTCGTGCGGGAGAGGTACAATGAGCAGTTCTTC. Translating gives CSASSPQVVRERYNEQFF.

Comment on this clonotype: A junction boundary mismatches the germline segment, possibly from a read error. V gene TRBV11-2 combines with J gene TRBJ1-1, with no clear D. Germline assignment: CDR1 SGHAT and CDR2 FQNNGV. The CDR3 totals 13 residues. CDR3 region: CARSGLRGSEAFF. Here the CDR3 DNA reads TGCGCCAGGAGTGGGTTAAGAGGCTCTGAAGCTTTCTTT.

This clonotype has just one count. The gene calls are TRBV7-8 and TRBJ1-1; TRBD1 agrees at 7 bases. J was trimmed by 3 bases and V by 10 bases; bases with no gene match: 8. The germline V gene has CDR1 SGHVS and CDR2 FQNEAQ. CDR3 length: 13 amino acids. Here the CDR3 reads CANSLGQDTEAFF. The CDR3 DNA reads TGTGCCAATAGCTTAGGACAGGACACTGAAGCTTTCTTT.

Details on this clonotype: Being one base from a much bigger clone, this may be a read error. The rearrangement links TRBV6-6 to TRBJ2-2; D could derive from TRBD1 or TRBD2 (5 bases each). The V end lost 7 bases, the J end lost 3 bases, and 18 bases lay between the germline ends. Looked up from germline, CDR1 is MNHNY and CDR2 is SVGAGI (reference sequence). The CDR3 runs 16 residues. Here the CDR3 reads CASILSTEGYTGELFF. CDR3 DNA: TGTGCCAGCATCCTCTCGACAGAGGGCTACACCGGGGAGCTGTTTTTT.

This clonotype was picked up a small number of times. This chain links TRBV6-5 with TRBJ2-1; 9 nucleotides agree with TRBD2. Trimming took 1 base from V and 9 from J; bases not matched to a gene: 10. The CDR3 covers 16 residues. Germline V gene lookup returns CDR1 MNHEY and CDR2 SVGAGI. CDR3 loop: CASSYFAGGGEGEQFF. CDR3 sequence (DNA): TGTGCCAGCAGTTACTTCGCGGGAGGGGGGGAGGGTGAGCAGTTCTTC.

In the case of this clonotype: One base away lies a much larger clone, so this may be a sequencing read error. The V gene is TRBV5-4, the J gene TRBJ2-2; a possible D gene is TRBD2 (5 bases). The CDR3 length is 14 residues. Germline V gives CDR1 SGHNT, CDR2 YYREEE (reference sequence). CDR3: CAGSSNLAPGELFF. CDR3 nucleotide sequence: TGTGCCGGCAGCTCGAACCTAGCTCCCGGGGAGCTGTTTTTT.

Points on this clonotype: Its ends do not fully match the called genes, so a read error is possible. The genes are TRBV29-1 and TRBJ2-5, with D tentatively TRBD2 (6 bases). This CDR3 comprises 10 residues. Germline values: CDR1 SQVTM, CDR2 ANQGSEA. The CDR3 region has the DNA TGCAACGCGGGAATTGAGACCCAATACTTC. Its protein is CNAGIETQYF.

Regarding this clonotype: An end of the junction does not agree with germline; a read error may underlie this. This sequence joins TRBV29-1 and TRBJ2-7; D may match TRBD1 or TRBD2 (5 bases each). CDR3 size: 12 residues. The germline CDR1 and CDR2 sequences are SQVTM and ANQGSEA. Here the CDR3 DNA reads TGCAACGTGGAGGACAATGACTACGATCAGTACTTC. Protein: CNVEDNDYDQYF.

Comment on this clonotype: A read error may account for a junction end that differs from germline. The CDR3 sequence is CAGSDGRSSNEQFF. For the CDR3, the DNA is TGTGCCGGCAGCGACGGACGTAGCTCCAATGAGCAGTTCTTC. The rearrangement links TRBV11-2 to TRBJ2-1; the D is unclear. The CDR3 contains 14 residues. Germline V gene sequence: CDR1 SGHAT, CDR2 FQNNGV. Based on the CDR3 plus reference TRBV11-2 and TRBJ2-1, the full variable domain is EAGVAQSPRYKIIEKRQSVAFWCNPISGHATLYWYQQILGQGPKLLIQFQNNGVVDDSQLPKDRFSAERLKGVDSTLKIQPAKLEDSAVYLCAGSDGRSSNEQFFGPGTRLTVL.

V gene TRBV6-5 combines with J gene TRBJ2-3, with a possible D match to TRBD2 (5 bases). The ends were cut back, 10 bases at V and 6 bases at J, with 14 bases in the middle. Germline assignment: CDR1 MNHEY and CDR2 SVGAGI. The CDR3 extends over 12 amino acids. CDR3 region: CANSPRGDTQYF. The CDR3 coding sequence is TGTGCCAACAGCCCTCGAGGGGATACGCAGTATTTT.

The rearrangement links TRBV29-1 to TRBJ2-7; D ambiguous. V dropped 1 base and J dropped 5 bases, with 24 bases sitting between them. CDR1 is SQVTM, CDR2 ANQGSEA, per germline. CDR3 length: 17 residues. The CDR3 sequence is CSVEVGSRARQFNEQYF. CDR3 coding DNA: TGCAGCGTTGAAGTAGGGTCCCGAGCAAGGCAATTTAACGAGCAGTACTTC.

This clonotype was observed a few times. This may come from a read error, since a much larger clone is one base off. The chain couples TRBV6-6 to TRBJ2-7; 7 bases align to TRBD1. With 5 bases clipped from V and 5 bases from J, the junction kept 12 bases outside the gene matches. Germline V CDR1 and CDR2: MNHNY, SVGAGI (reference sequence). There are 15 residues in the CDR3. Written as DNA, the CDR3 is TGTGCCAGCAGTCAAGGGGGCGCGAATGGGCACGAGCAGTACTTC. Translating gives CASSQGGANGHEQYF.

This chain uses TRBV4-2 with TRBJ2-3; D might be TRBD1 (6 bases). Germline V lookup: CDR1 LGHNA, CDR2 YNFKEQ. The CDR3 has 17 amino acids. The V end lost 0 bases, the J end lost 5 bases, and 18 bases lay between the germline ends. The chain's CDR3 is CASSQDRRGTVVDTQYF. Here the CDR3 DNA reads TGTGCCAGCAGCCAAGATCGAAGGGGGACGGTGGTAGATACGCAGTATTTT.

There are a few counts of this clonotype. The rearrangement uses TRBV12-3 or TRBV12-4 and TRBJ1-1; 12 nucleotides line up with TRBD1. The CDR3 loop spans 18 amino acids. The ends lost 3 bases at V and 11 bases at J; junction bases unmatched: 19. The CDR3 protein is CASSFLGTVGTGGLWAFF. The CDR3 nucleotides read TGTGCCAGCAGTTTCCTGGGGACGGTAGGGACAGGGGGCCTTTGGGCTTTCTTT.

V is TRBV11-3 and J is TRBJ2-3; D possibly matches TRBD1 or TRBD2 (5 bases each). Germline CDR1 reads SGHNT; CDR2 reads YENEEA. CDR3 size: 15 residues. CDR3 in amino acids: CGNRRGDGKTDTQYF. In nucleotides, the CDR3 is TGTGGCAACAGGCGAGGGGATGGGAAAACAGATACGCAGTATTTT.

This clonotype was counted many times. CDR3: CASDSLAGTNEQFF. The CDR3 DNA reads TGTGCCAGCGATTCCCTAGCGGGAACAAATGAGCAGTTCTTC. The chain carries TRBV6-2 or TRBV6-3 and TRBJ2-1; 9 nucleotides align to TRBD2. The CDR3 runs 14 residues. The germline CDR1 and CDR2 sequences are MNHEY and SVGEGT. J was trimmed by 7 bases and V by 8 bases; bases with no gene match: 9.

In regard to this clonotype: A junction boundary mismatches the germline segment, possibly from a read error. This chain joins TRBV7-9 and TRBJ2-3; 7 bases map to TRBD2. Germline loops: CDR1 SEHNR, CDR2 FQNEAQ (reference sequence). This CDR3 has 16 amino acids. The DNA of the CDR3 is TGTGCCAACAGCTTATCAGGAGGGAGGGGCACAGATACGCAGTATTTT. The encoded protein is CANSLSGGRGTDTQYF. The full variable domain, its missing parts supplied by reference TRBV7-9 and TRBJ2-3, is DTGVSQNPRHKITKRGQNVTFRCDPISEHNRLYWYRQTLGQGPEFLTYFQNEAQLEKSRLLSDRFSAERPKGSFSTLEIQRTEQGDSAMYLCANSLSGGRGTDTQYFGPGTRLTVL.

Remarks on this clonotype: A much larger clone differs by one base, so this may be a read error. This chain links TRBV6-6 with TRBJ2-4; D remains ambiguous. The CDR3 length is 15 residues. CDR1 is MNHNY, CDR2 SVGAGI, per germline (reference sequence). The CDR3 DNA reads TGTGCCAGCAGATCCCAGTCTTTAGCCAAACACATTCAGTACTTC. It yields the protein CASRSQSLAKHIQYF.

The V and J genes are TRBV5-1 and TRBJ2-2; D may be TRBD1 or TRBD2 (7 bases each). The CDR3 has 20 amino acids. Germline V lookup: CDR1 SGHRS, CDR2 YFSETQ. With 4 bases removed from V and 1 base from J, the gap between germline ends came to 26 bases. This chain's CDR3 is CASSHSTGVFGGRNTGELFF. As DNA, the CDR3 is TGCGCCAGCAGCCATTCCACAGGGGTTTTCGGCGGGAGGAACACCGGGGAGCTGTTTTTT.

This clonotype came up once. This could be a read error, since a much larger clone is one nucleotide away. The chain links TRBV12-3 or TRBV12-4 to TRBJ2-2; no clear D. This CDR3 region has 15 residues. Here the CDR3 DNA reads TGTACCAGCAGTTTTGTATCACGGCGCCTCGGGGAGCTGTTTTTT. Protein: CTSSFVSRRLGELFF.

A word on this clonotype: One end of the junction does not line up with germline, which may come from a read error. The chain uses TRBV11-2 and TRBJ1-6, with a weak D call TRBD1 (5 bases). The CDR3 is made up of 16 amino acids. Germline CDR1 is SGHAT and CDR2 is FQNNGV. The CDR3 bases are TGTGCCAGCAGCATAGGGGCAGCCCCCTATAATTCACCCCTCAACTTT. Translating gives CASSIGAAPYNSPLNF.

Turning to this clonotype: The junction shows a germline mismatch at one end, possibly a read error. The genes are TRBV11-2 and TRBJ1-2; D may be TRBD1 (5 bases). Germline CDR1 SGHAT, CDR2 FQNNGV. There are 14 residues in the CDR3. The CDR3 loop is CTSTLYRGAEGYTF. The CDR3 DNA sequence: TGTACCAGCACCTTATATCGTGGGGCGGAGGGCTACACCTTC.